The present entry profiles one TCR beta chain with its context. This clonotype has more than one count but fewer than ten. The clone's antigen remains unknown. No qualities accompany the bases; no much larger clone lies one base away. The CDR3 covers 14 residues, taking in both the cysteine and the phenylalanine. The sequence is cut down to CDR3 DNA, 42 bases in frame from base 1. V is cut by 2 bases and J by 0 bases, and the space between the germline ends is 8 bases. Taken from the germline V gene, the CDR1 and CDR2 loops are SGHDT and YYEEEE. TCRdb lists the instrument as Illumina NovaSeq 6000. Using 5'RACE with constant-segment primers, TCRalpha and TCRbeta cDNA libraries were constructed, with sample barcodes and unique molecular identifiers added in the process. RNA was extracted from every sample with Trizol reagent. The libraries were amplified in two PCR steps, and the second step added a second sample barcode and Illumina TruSeq adapters. The libraries were sequenced on an Illumina NovaSeq using 2 x 150 bp paired-end reads. For the original study's pipeline: The reads were demultiplexed and collapsed into UMI-guided consensus sequences using migec v1.2.7. Using mixcr v2.1.11, UMI consensuses were aligned to TRA and TRB V and J templates and then assembled into clonotypes. A clonotype was counted as expanded or contracted only when both edgeR and NoisET called the clonotype significant, with the noise models trained on biological replicates. For edgeR calls, a false discovery rate-adjusted p below 0.01 and a log2 fold-change threshold of 1 were applied. As an exploratory analysis of dynamics, PCA with hierarchical clustering was applied to max-normalized trajectories of the 1000 most abundant clonotypes. Separately sequenced CD4+ and CD8+ repertoires were used to assign a CD4 or CD8 phenotype to each responding clone. Using fastp at Q25 and MiXCR, TCRdb reprocessed the public reads and kept productive beta chains. Rows with a matching CDR3 protein are joined into one entry that keeps the most common DNA and genes. The authors' filters were not applied to this entry. The table for this sample lists some 100,000 distinct CDR3 sequences; over 8.5% of them were counted only once. Roughly 40% of the sample is taken by the ten largest.

This specimen belongs to a study of T-cell memory formation after mild COVID-19 (dated by TCRdb to about 2021). Regarding the complete study: TCR sequence clusters from the two donors were largely donor specific. Two young, previously healthy adult volunteers made up the cohort, one male and one female. Longitudinal TCRalpha and TCRbeta repertoire sequencing tracked T-cell clones expanding and contracting after mild COVID-19 in a couple of donors.

Beyond this particular receptor, the publication reports: The detection of some responding clones in pre-infection memory suggests that pre-existing cross-reactive memory T cells joined the SARS-CoV-2 response. Contracting CD4+ clones were found mainly in CM and EM memory subsets, while CD8+ clones were enriched in EMRA. From day 15 to 85, contracting clones showed balanced CD4/CD8 phenotypes, whereas a second wave of clones that expanded from day 15 to 37 leaned towards CD4+. SARS-CoV-2 specificity was not confirmed for the second-wave clones peaking on day 37. The study included only two mild cases, and larger cohorts that include severe cases with pre-infection samples were judged to be necessary.

Ficoll-Paque density gradient centrifugation was the method used to isolate PBMCs. The rearrangement joined TRBV5-6 to TRBJ1-2, with the identity of the D gene unclear. The specimen was PBMCs or a T cell subset sorted from them (not recorded which). This TCR was recovered from a man between 18 and 35 years old who had mild COVID-19 (a few samples of this study predate the infection). The sample titles of this study are shuffled in the database, so cell type and time point are left out; the donor was told from shared clones. Read as DNA, the sequence is TGTGCCAGCAGCTTTGCAGCCACTAACTATGGCTACACCTTC. It translates to CASSFAATNYGYTF.